The entry that follows covers one TCR beta chain sequence. The data are from a study of blood T cell repertoires in COVID-19. Overall study: From T cells, B-cell-depleted T cells, or PBMCs came the material, which was cDNA or gDNA.

All recovered Cohort 3 donors got two negative PCRs, got clearance, or saw symptom resolution. The germline V and J ends were trimmed by 2 bases and 3 bases, with 12 bases remaining between them. The CDR3 runs 15 residues. Per the germline V gene, CDR1 is SGHNT and CDR2 is YYREEE (reference sequence). The table came from immunoSEQ multiplex PCR; TCRdb's copy has only in-frame clones and leaves some out. The table shows about 180,000 clones, with more than 80% occurring only once. The clonotype originates from a man aged 35 to 55 who had recovered from COVID-19. Material: PBMCs or T cells enriched from blood (not recorded which). This chain uses TRBV5-4 with TRBJ2-1; TRBD2 is a possible D gene (7 bases). Here the CDR3 reads CASSLGGVSYNEQFF. As DNA, the CDR3 is TGTGCCAGCAGCTTAGGGGGGGTTAGCTACAATGAGCAGTTCTTC.